The 27 T cell receptor beta chains below were found in one sample sequenced in a study of blood T cell repertoires in COVID-19. Using immunoSEQ multiplex PCR, the repertoire was profiled, and TCRdb retains in-frame clones only, with some absent. The sample consists of roughly 60,000 clones, 80% to 95% of them appearing once. The material sequenced was peripheral blood. The receptor set was obtained from an elderly woman with active COVID-19.

The count of this clone is one. The gene calls are TRBV28 and TRBJ2-7; possible D gene TRBD2, 5 bases. The length of the CDR3 is 17 residues. Trimming pared 6 bases from V and 0 bases from J, leaving 21 bases between. Germline V lookup: CDR1 MDHEN, CDR2 SYDVKM. The CDR3 is CASSPYGWELDSYEQYF. DNA of the CDR3: TGTGCCAGCAGCCCTTATGGGTGGGAGTTAGACTCCTACGAGCAGTACTTC.

This clone was observed a few times. The rearrangement joins TRBV5-6 to TRBJ2-7; TRBD1 might be the D (6 bases). The length of the CDR3 is 13 residues. Deletions cut 2 bases from V and 5 bases from J, with 11 bases between. Germline V gives CDR1 SGHDT, CDR2 YYEEEE. The CDR3 sequence is CASSFNRVNEQYV. The CDR3 bases are TGTGCCAGCAGCTTTAACAGGGTCAACGAGCAGTACGTC.

The V and J genes are TRBV18 and TRBJ2-7, with TRBD1 identical over 8 bases. V dropped 2 bases and J dropped 5; count of bases not matched to a gene: 11. CDR1 KGHSH and CDR2 LQKENI come from the germline V gene. The CDR3 has 16 residues. CDR3 nucleotides: TGTGCCAGCTCACCAAATAGACAGGGGATCCATCACGAGCAGTACTTC. It is translated as CASSPNRQGIHHEQYF.

This clone was seen a single time. The rearrangement uses TRBV19 and TRBJ2-6; 9 nucleotides match TRBD1. CDR1 is LNHDA and CDR2 is SQIVND in the germline V gene (reference sequence). V shed 7 bases and J 2 bases; nucleotides not matched to a gene: 9. The CDR3 loop spans 17 amino acids. CDR3 in DNA: TGTGCCAGTAACATCGGGACAGGGCTGGCTGGGGCCAACGTCCTGACTTTC. Translation gives CASNIGTGLAGANVLTF.

The V and J genes are TRBV27 and TRBJ2-6; TRBD1 aligns across 8 bases. This CDR3 contains 16 residues. The germline V gene has CDR1 MNHEY and CDR2 SMNVEV (reference sequence). Trimming removed 5 bases from V and 4 bases from J; junction bases left unmatched: 7. CDR3 sequence reads: CASSRTGQTGANVLTF. CDR3 nucleotides: TGTGCCAGCAGTCGGACAGGGCAGACCGGGGCCAACGTCCTGACTTTC.

The V call is TRBV2, the J call TRBJ2-2, with a possible D match to TRBD2 (5 bases). CDR1 and CDR2 (germline): SNHLY, FYNNEI. V lost 4 bases and J 5 bases, leaving 11 bases between the germline ends. The CDR3 covers 14 residues. The CDR3 reads CASSVSGGTGELFF. The CDR3, as DNA: TGTGCCAGCAGTGTAAGCGGTGGAACCGGGGAGCTGTTTTTT.

On this clone itself: The same CDR3 arises from other DNA sequences in this sample as well. V gene TRBV2 combines with J gene TRBJ1-2, with TRBD1 matching over 7 bases. The germline CDR1 and CDR2 sequences are SNHLY and FYNNEI. J lost 5 bases, V lost 6 bases, and 3 bases had no gene match. This CDR3 contains 12 residues. CDR3 in DNA: TGTGCCAGCAGCGGGACAGCTTATGGCTACACCTTC. The encoded protein is CASSGTAYGYTF.

The J gene is TRBJ2-2, the V gene TRBV10-2; 11 bases are shared with TRBD2. The trim removed 7 bases at V and 4 bases at J, leaving 5 bases unmatched. The CDR3 covers 15 residues. Germline V gives CDR1 WSHSY, CDR2 SAAADI. The CDR3 bases are TGCGCCAGCACTGGACTAGCGGGCCGCACCGGGGAGCTGTTTTTT. Protein product: CASTGLAGRTGELFF.

This clone appeared once. The chain is built from TRBV29-1 and TRBJ1-2; TRBD1 aligns across 8 bases. V lost 2 bases to trimming and J lost 4 bases; unmatched junction nucleotides: 6. The CDR3 runs 14 residues. Germline assignment: CDR1 SQVTM and CDR2 ANQGSEA. This chain's CDR3 is CSVEPPDRAYGYTF. Written as DNA, the CDR3 is TGCAGCGTTGAACCCCCGGACAGGGCCTATGGCTACACCTTC. The full variable domain, its missing parts supplied by reference TRBV29-1 and TRBJ1-2, is SAVISQKPSRDICQRGTSLTIQCQVDSQVTMMFWYRQQPGQSLTLIATANQGSEATYESGFVIDKFPISRPNLTFSTLTVSNMSPEDSSIYLCSVEPPDRAYGYTFGSGTRLTVV.

V is TRBV4-1 and J is TRBJ1-4; a weak D match, TRBD1 (5 bases). With 1 base removed from V and 2 bases from J, the gap between germline ends came to 11 bases. Looked up from germline, CDR1 is MGHRA and CDR2 is YSYEKL. There are 16 residues in the CDR3. CDR3 residues: CASSQVGTGTNEKLFF. The CDR3 coding sequence is TGCGCCAGCAGCCAAGTAGGAACAGGTACTAATGAAAAACTGTTTTTT.

The chain couples TRBV5-6 to TRBJ2-3; TRBD1 is a possible D gene (5 bases). Germline loops: CDR1 SGHDT, CDR2 YYEEEE. V was trimmed by 0 bases and J by 1 base, leaving 9 bases between them. This CDR3 has 15 residues. CDR3: CASSLDLGGTDTQYF. Written as DNA, the CDR3 is TGTGCCAGCAGCTTGGATCTAGGGGGCACAGATACGCAGTATTTT.

This chain uses TRBV18 with TRBJ1-1, with TRBD1 matching over 10 bases. The germline CDR1 and CDR2 sequences are KGHSH and LQKENI. The CDR3 extends over 15 amino acids. V lost 2 bases, J lost 3 bases, and 3 bases stayed unmatched. The CDR3 loop is CASSPGTGVDTEAFF. The CDR3 DNA sequence: TGTGCCAGCTCACCAGGGACAGGGGTCGACACTGAAGCTTTCTTT.

This chain links TRBV19 with TRBJ1-1; TRBD1 might be the D (6 bases). This CDR3 spans 13 amino acids. Trimming removed 6 bases at V and 1 base at J, with 9 bases between. The germline V gene has CDR1 LNHDA and CDR2 SQIVND (reference sequence). The CDR3: CASSLQGNTEAFF. In DNA, the CDR3 is TGTGCCAGTAGCTTACAGGGGAACACTGAAGCTTTCTTT.

A single count supports this clone. This rearrangement joins TRBV6-6 to TRBJ1-4, with 11 bases that match TRBD1. Germline V CDR1 and CDR2: MNHNY, SVGAGI (reference sequence). This CDR3 comprises 14 residues. J was trimmed by 5 bases and V by 4 bases; bases with no gene match: 0. As DNA, the CDR3 is TGTGCCAGCAGTTGGACAGGGGGCAATGAAAAACTGTTTTTT. Amino acids: CASSWTGGNEKLFF.

CDR3 sequence: CASRAGGNYGYTF. CDR3 DNA sequence: TGTGCCAGCCGTGCTGGAGGGAACTATGGCTACACCTTC. V usage is TRBV28 and J usage is TRBJ1-2, with D unresolved. V lost 8 bases and J 2 bases, leaving 12 bases between the germline ends. The CDR3 has 13 residues. Germline CDR1 MDHEN, CDR2 SYDVKM.

This clone was seen once. V and J are TRBV7-2 and TRBJ2-2; maybe TRBD1 (6 bases). The CDR3 runs to 15 residues. Germline V gives CDR1 SGHTA, CDR2 FQGNSA. Trimming cost V 4 bases and J 1 base, with 10 bases left between them. The CDR3 DNA follows: TGTGCCAGCAGCTCCGTAGGGGGGAACACCGGGGAGCTGTTTTTT. Translated, it gives CASSSVGGNTGELFF.

The chain links TRBV11-2 to TRBJ1-2; 8 bases line up with TRBD1. J was trimmed by 3 bases and V by 2 bases; bases with no gene match: 11. This CDR3 is 17 amino acids long. Germline V gene sequence: CDR1 SGHAT, CDR2 FQNNGV. In DNA, the CDR3 is TGTGCCAGCAGCTTAAACCCCTGGGCAGGGGGCGACTATGGCTACACCTTC. Translated: CASSLNPWAGGDYGYTF.

V usage is TRBV18 and J usage is TRBJ1-5; no firm D call. The germline V gene has CDR1 KGHSH and CDR2 LQKENI. The CDR3 covers 16 residues. Trimming stripped 2 bases from V and 2 bases from J, with 13 bases between. CDR3 sequence reads: CASSPSGYEGNQPQHF. The CDR3 DNA is TGTGCCAGCTCACCATCGGGGTACGAGGGCAATCAGCCCCAGCATTTT.

The rearrangement joins TRBV4-2 to TRBJ2-2; unclear D gene. The CDR3 has 15 amino acids. CDR1 LGHNA and CDR2 YNFKEQ come from the germline V gene. Trimming stripped 0 bases from V and 2 bases from J, with 7 bases between. In nucleotides, the CDR3 is TGTGCCAGCAGCCAAGAATATTCCAACACCGGGGAGCTGTTTTTT. Translating it yields CASSQEYSNTGELFF.

This clone appeared once. The chain joins TRBV19 to TRBJ2-3; maybe TRBD1 (6 bases). Germline V gene lookup returns CDR1 LNHDA and CDR2 SQIVND (reference sequence). This CDR3 contains 13 residues. V lost 7 bases and J 4 bases, leaving 12 bases between the germline ends. The CDR3, as DNA: TGTGCCAGTAATAGGGGGATTGCAGATACGCAGTATTTT. Its protein product is CASNRGIADTQYF. The whole variable domain, filled in from reference TRBV19 and TRBJ2-3, reads DGGITQSPKYLFRKEGQNVTLSCEQNLNHDAMYWYRQDPGQGLRLIYYSQIVNDFQKGDIAEGYSVSREKKESFPLTVTSAQKNPTAFYLCASNRGIADTQYFGPGTRLTVL.

This sequence joins TRBV7-8 and TRBJ2-2; TRBD2 agrees at 8 bases. The CDR3 runs 17 residues. The V gene end was trimmed by 1 base and the J gene end by 1 base; junction bases not matched to a gene: 5. The germline CDR1 and CDR2 sequences are SGHVS and FQNEAQ. The CDR3 nucleotides read TGTGCCAGCAGCTTAGGTCGGGGGGGCCAGAACACCGGGGAGCTGTTTTTT. Its translation is CASSLGRGGQNTGELFF.

This sequence joins TRBV28 and TRBJ1-1; 10 bases align to TRBD1. Per germline, CDR1 MDHEN and CDR2 SYDVKM. J lost 3 bases, V lost 6 bases, and 7 bases had no gene match. The CDR3 extends over 15 amino acids. DNA of the CDR3: TGTGCCAGCAGACCCGGGACAGGGGAGGACACTGAAGCTTTCTTT. Translating it yields CASRPGTGEDTEAFF.

CDR3 DNA: TGTGCCACCAGCAGAGATGGACACATAACAGACTATGGCTACACCTTC. Protein product: CATSRDGHITDYGYTF. V and J are TRBV15 and TRBJ1-2; a weak D match, TRBD1 (5 bases). Germline V lookup: CDR1 LNHNV, CDR2 YYDKDF (reference sequence). V lost 0 bases and J 3 bases, leaving 14 bases between the germline ends. The CDR3 is 16 residues long.

The chain is built from TRBV5-1 and TRBJ2-1, with 7 nucleotides matching TRBD1. The V gene's germline CDR1 is SGHRS and CDR2 YFSETQ. The V segment lost 4 bases and the J segment 5 bases; nucleotides outside the gene matches: 6. There are 14 residues in the CDR3. Written as DNA, the CDR3 is TGCGCCAGCAGCCTAAGACAGGGCCACAATGAGCAGTTCTTC. Translating it yields CASSLRQGHNEQFF.

This chain links TRBV28 with TRBJ2-3; D unclear. The CDR3 has 15 residues. The germline V and J ends were trimmed by 3 bases and 3 bases, with 13 bases remaining between them. Germline values: CDR1 MDHEN, CDR2 SYDVKM. CDR3 region: CASSLRPEHTDTQYF. The CDR3 coding sequence is TGTGCCAGCAGTTTGCGCCCGGAGCATACAGATACGCAGTATTTT.

This clone came up once. This chain uses TRBV5-6 with TRBJ2-7; TRBD1 agrees at 7 bases. The CDR3 has 14 amino acids. V shed 3 bases and J 9 bases; nucleotides not matched to a gene: 12. From germline, CDR1 is SGHDT and CDR2 YYEEEE. DNA for the CDR3: TGTGCCAGCAGCTGGGGGACAGCCCTTCAGGGGCAGTACTTC. Translated, it gives CASSWGTALQGQYF.

The chain couples TRBV5-5 to TRBJ2-7, with 8 bases that match TRBD2. Germline-derived CDR1 and CDR2 are SGHKS and YYEKEE (reference sequence). The CDR3 spans 14 residues. The trim removed 1 base at V and 3 bases at J, leaving 3 bases unmatched. Here the CDR3 reads CASSLTGGLYEQYV. The CDR3 region has the DNA TGTGCCAGCAGCTTGACGGGGGGGCTCTACGAGCAGTACGTC.